This T cell receptor beta chain derives from a study of T-cell reconstitution after alpha-beta-depleted transplantation in children. Study-wide points: Surviving recipient cells, namely T cells and thymic progenitors, were the source of high day-60 TCRbeta diversity in some patients. It was newly produced T cells that mostly accounted for T-cell counts and diversity one year after transplant. Expanded graft clones, several hundred of them, were reportedly the source of alpha-beta T cells about two months after transplant.

This clonotype was recorded many times. Its specificity is unknown. Unique molecular identifiers were used to barcode this TCRbeta library. TCRdb analysed the PCR reads with MiXCR anew, one entry per CDR3 protein. Among around 250,000 distinct CDR3 sequences listed, roughly 23% were seen once. The germline V and J ends were trimmed by 1 base and 2 bases, with 10 bases remaining between them. The CDR3 totals 14 residues. CDR1 and CDR2 (germline): DFQATT, SNEGSKA (reference sequence). This TCR was sampled from a girl aged 2-10 years with Fanconi anemia, due to receive a stem cell transplant. The chain links TRBV20-1 to TRBJ2-3; D perhaps matches TRBD2 (5 bases). Sample: PBMCs, taken before TCRalphabeta/CD19-depleted stem cell transplant. The CDR3 DNA sequence: TGCAGTGCTAGAGCGCGAGGGATCACAGATACGCAGTATTTT. Amino acids: CSARARGITDTQYF.